This T cell receptor (beta chain) originates from a study of blood T cell repertoires in COVID-19. Study-level information: Researchers got acute and convalescent COVID-19 samples from the United States, Italy and Spain. PBMCs, B-cell-depleted T cells, or T cells were the source of the cDNA or gDNA that made up the material.

In the original analysis: Using reference gene primer amplification, nucleated cell counts were estimated. Assay: immunoSEQ multiplex PCR; the TCRdb copy retains only in-frame clones and omits some. The V and J calls and clone size were taken over from that table, and D and trimming were inferred from the DNA. The sample contains 150,000 to 200,000 clones, 65% to 90% of which appear only once. The length of the CDR3 is 15 residues. The germline V gene has CDR1 LNHNV and CDR2 YYDKDF (reference sequence). The junction had 5 bases not matched to a gene; V was cut back by 0 bases and J by 6 bases. This receptor was obtained from a human donor in a cohort sampled during active COVID-19. The V gene is TRBV15, the J gene TRBJ2-1, with 7 bases that match TRBD1. What was sequenced was peripheral blood. The CDR3 is CATSRDKGATNEQFF. CDR3 nucleotide sequence: TGTGCCACCAGCAGAGATAAGGGGGCTACCAATGAGCAGTTCTTC. The full variable domain, rest sourced from reference TRBV15 and TRBJ2-1, is DAMVIQNPRYQVTQFGKPVTLSCSQTLNHNVMYWYQQKSSQAPKLLFHYYDKDFNNEADTPDNFQSRRPNTSFCFLDIRSPGLGDTAMYLCATSRDKGATNEQFFGPGTRLTVL.